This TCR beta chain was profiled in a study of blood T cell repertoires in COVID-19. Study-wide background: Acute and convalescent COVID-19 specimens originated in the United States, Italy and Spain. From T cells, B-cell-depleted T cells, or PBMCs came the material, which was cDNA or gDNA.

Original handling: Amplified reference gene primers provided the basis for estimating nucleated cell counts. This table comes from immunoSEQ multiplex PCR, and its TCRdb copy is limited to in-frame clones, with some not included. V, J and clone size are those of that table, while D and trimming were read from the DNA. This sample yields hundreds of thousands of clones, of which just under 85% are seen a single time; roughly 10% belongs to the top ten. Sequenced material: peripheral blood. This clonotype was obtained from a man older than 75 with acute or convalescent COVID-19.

The CDR3 here is CASSRLANNEQFF. Here the CDR3 DNA reads TGTGCCAGCAGCCGTCTAGCGAACAATGAGCAGTTCTTC. The genes are TRBV19 and TRBJ2-1; possibly TRBD2 for D (6 bases). In germline, CDR1 is LNHDA, CDR2 SQIVND (reference sequence). Trimming stripped 9 bases from V and 5 bases from J, with 14 bases between. This CDR3 has 13 residues. The full variable domain, rest sourced from reference TRBV19 and TRBJ2-1, is DGGITQSPKYLFRKEGQNVTLSCEQNLNHDAMYWYRQDPGQGLRLIYYSQIVNDFQKGDIAEGYSVSREKKESFPLTVTSAQKNPTAFYLCASSRLANNEQFFGPGTRLTVL.